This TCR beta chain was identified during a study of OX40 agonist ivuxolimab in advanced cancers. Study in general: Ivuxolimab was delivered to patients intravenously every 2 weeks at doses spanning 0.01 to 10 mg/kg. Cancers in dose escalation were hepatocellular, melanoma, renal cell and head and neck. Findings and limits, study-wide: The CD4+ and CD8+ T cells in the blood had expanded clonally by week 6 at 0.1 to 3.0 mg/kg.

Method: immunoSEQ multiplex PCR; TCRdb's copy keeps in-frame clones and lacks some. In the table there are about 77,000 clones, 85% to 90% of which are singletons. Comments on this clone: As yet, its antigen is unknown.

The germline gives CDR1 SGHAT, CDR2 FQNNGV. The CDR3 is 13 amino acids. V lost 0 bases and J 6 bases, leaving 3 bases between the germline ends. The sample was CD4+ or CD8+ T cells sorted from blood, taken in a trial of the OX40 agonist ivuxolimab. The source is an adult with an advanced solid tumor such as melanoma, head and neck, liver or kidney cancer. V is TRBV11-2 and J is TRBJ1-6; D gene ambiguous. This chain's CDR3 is CASSLDSNSPLHF. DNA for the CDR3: TGTGCCAGCAGCTTAGACAGTAATTCACCCCTCCACTTT. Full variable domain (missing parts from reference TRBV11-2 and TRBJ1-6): EAGVAQSPRYKIIEKRQSVAFWCNPISGHATLYWYQQILGQGPKLLIQFQNNGVVDDSQLPKDRFSAERLKGVDSTLKIQPAKLEDSAVYLCASSLDSNSPLHFGNGTRLTVT.